The entry that follows covers one TCR beta chain sequence. Its antigen remains unknown. V lost 5 bases, J lost 3 bases, and 17 bases lay in between. The CDR3 is 15 residues long. Germline values: CDR1 SEHNR, CDR2 FQNEAQ (reference sequence). PCR involved 60 Vbeta and 13 Jbeta primers. Sequencing was performed with immunoSEQ multiplex PCR; in TCRdb, only in-frame clones are kept and a portion is missing. In the table there are about 140,000 clones, about 82% of which are singletons. This entry comes from a study of cytomegalovirus exposure and HLA in healthy donors. On the study more broadly: As an earlier analysis found, roughly 180 million T cells yielded 90 million to 140 million unique TCR beta sequences. General study findings and limits: Accurate prediction of most subjects' HLA-A and HLA-B alleles from TCR beta sequences was reported. Rates of TCR association differed by HLA locus in a later analysis, with DRB1 highest and HLA-C lowest. According to the study, about 180 TCR beta chains were cytomegalovirus-associated.

Material: PBMCs. The source is a man in his thirties or forties in good health. This rearrangement joins TRBV7-9 to TRBJ2-7, with D perhaps matching TRBD2 (6 bases). DNA of the CDR3: TGTGCCAGCAGCAGCCGGGACTTCGGAAACTACGAGCAGTACTTC. Translating gives CASSSRDFGNYEQYF.